The clone carrying this TCR beta chain was picked up a small number of times. The sample belongs to a study of resident and recirculating memory T cells in vitiligo. The V gene lost 2 bases and the J gene lost 4 bases, with 11 bases spanning the gap. CDR3 length: 13 amino acids. Germline V gives CDR1 GTSNPN, CDR2 SVGIG (reference sequence). Generated by immunoSEQ multiplex PCR, the TCRdb table keeps only in-frame clones and is missing some. Seen here are roughly 80,000 clones, 90% to 95% observed once, and the top ten hold about 5%. No vitiligo treatment was given during the prior three months. The sample consisted of blood. The receptor was isolated from a male donor with vitiligo. The chain carries TRBV30 and TRBJ1-2; possible D gene TRBD1, 5 bases. CDR3 loop: CAWSRRGIYGYTF. Written as DNA, the CDR3 is TGTGCCTGGAGTCGCCGGGGGATCTATGGCTACACCTTC.